The entry below gives a single TCR beta chain sequence along with its context. Antigen: not known. The sample is drawn from a study of cytomegalovirus exposure and HLA in healthy donors. The PCR employed 60 Vbeta primers together with 13 Jbeta primers. TCRdb's table, derived via immunoSEQ multiplex PCR, lists solely in-frame clones and lacks some. Its listing shows approximately 110,000 clones. Points from the study as a whole: In a later analysis, at a false discovery rate of 0.05, some 15,000 TCR beta sequences were associated with HLA alleles.

V was clipped by 1 base and J by 5 bases, with 15 bases between them. The CDR3 consists of 15 residues. Per the germline V gene, CDR1 is MNHEY and CDR2 is SMNVEV (reference sequence). This clonotype was sampled from a man aged 40-49 years in good health and CMV-seronegative. The chain is built from TRBV27 and TRBJ2-7; a weak D match, TRBD2 (6 bases). Material: PBMCs. The CDR3 spells CASSLFGGIPDEQYF. The CDR3 nucleotides are TGTGCCAGCAGTTTATTTGGCGGGATCCCGGACGAGCAGTACTTC.